A selection of T cell receptor beta chains follows, all from one sample in a study of CD8 T cells in ankylosing spondylitis. TCRdb passed the 5' RACE reads through MiXCR, listing each CDR3 protein once. The sample consists of roughly 670,000 distinct CDR3 sequences, around 20% of them appearing once. Material for sequencing was blood, either unsorted or a sorted T cell fraction (not recorded which). These receptor sequences come from a male donor with ankylosing spondylitis. CDR3s include the opening cysteine and the closing phenylalanine or tryptophan. D genes are given only for firm matches. The size entry is marked missing in some rows and otherwise reads once, few, many or a size class.

d_call: -; v_call: TRBV24-1; clone_size: few; j_call: TRBJ1-1; cdr3_aa: CATSDRGRRGGNTEAFF; cdr3_nt: TGTGCCACCAGTGACCGTGGGCGGCGGGGGGGAAACACTGAAGCTTTCTTT
d_call: TRBD1; v_call: TRBV6-2/TRBV6-3; clone_size: -; j_call: TRBJ2-7; cdr3_aa: CASRFGTGSPYEQYF; cdr3_nt: TGTGCCAGCAGATTCGGGACAGGGTCCCCCTACGAGCAGTACTTC
d_call: -; v_call: TRBV5-1; clone_size: few; j_call: TRBJ2-1; cdr3_aa: CASSLGGTNWNEQFF; cdr3_nt: TGCGCCAGCAGCTTGGGGGGGACAAATTGGAATGAGCAGTTCTTC
d_call: TRBD2; v_call: TRBV12-3/TRBV12-4; clone_size: few; j_call: TRBJ2-1; cdr3_aa: CASRIGLAGVREQFF; cdr3_nt: TGTGCCAGCAGGATCGGACTAGCGGGAGTCCGTGAGCAGTTCTTC
d_call: -; v_call: TRBV7-2; clone_size: -; j_call: TRBJ2-7; cdr3_aa: CASSPRIGQLTPYEQYF; cdr3_nt: TGTGCCAGCAGCCCCCGTATAGGACAGCTTACCCCCTACGAGCAGTACTTC
d_call: -; v_call: TRBV18; clone_size: -; j_call: TRBJ2-1; cdr3_aa: CASSLVGPQGEYNEQFF; cdr3_nt: TGTGCCAGCTCATTAGTCGGTCCCCAGGGAGAATACAATGAGCAGTTCTTC
d_call: -; v_call: TRBV6-1; clone_size: -; j_call: TRBJ2-7; cdr3_aa: CASRPTRSYEQYF; cdr3_nt: TGTGCCAGCAGACCGACTAGGTCGTACGAGCAGTACTTC
d_call: -; v_call: TRBV10-3; clone_size: many; j_call: TRBJ2-1; cdr3_aa: CATLHPSYNEQFF; cdr3_nt: TGTGCCACTCTACATCCCTCCTACAATGAGCAGTTCTTC
d_call: -; v_call: TRBV10-3; clone_size: -; j_call: TRBJ1-1; cdr3_aa: CAISETGYLNTEAFF; cdr3_nt: TGTGCCATCAGTGAGACGGGTTACCTGAACACTGAAGCTTTCTTT
d_call: TRBD1; v_call: TRBV3-1; clone_size: few; j_call: TRBJ1-1; cdr3_aa: CASRFRQGNTEAFF; cdr3_nt: TGTGCCAGCAGATTCAGACAGGGGAACACTGAAGCTTTCTTT
d_call: TRBD1; v_call: TRBV24-1; clone_size: -; j_call: TRBJ2-5; cdr3_aa: CATSDFEKGGRETQYF; cdr3_nt: TGTGCCACCAGTGATTTTGAGAAAGGGGGCCGGGAGACCCAGTACTTC
d_call: -; v_call: TRBV12-3/TRBV12-4; clone_size: -; j_call: TRBJ2-7; cdr3_aa: CASSPQGASEQYF; cdr3_nt: TGTGCCAGCAGCCCACAGGGTGCGAGCGAGCAGTACTTC
d_call: -; v_call: TRBV7-3; clone_size: -; j_call: TRBJ2-4; cdr3_aa: CASSLAGMDIQYF; cdr3_nt: TGTGCCAGCAGCTTGGCGGGGATGGACATTCAGTACTTC
d_call: TRBD1; v_call: TRBV29-1; clone_size: many; j_call: TRBJ2-7; cdr3_aa: CSVVSTGGIAYEQYF; cdr3_nt: TGCAGCGTTGTGTCGACAGGGGGAATCGCCTACGAGCAGTACTTC
d_call: -; v_call: TRBV4-1; clone_size: few; j_call: TRBJ2-3; cdr3_aa: CASSQGRWEATDTQYF; cdr3_nt: TGCGCCAGCAGCCAAGGGAGGTGGGAGGCCACAGATACGCAGTATTTT
d_call: -; v_call: TRBV21-1; clone_size: few; j_call: TRBJ2-7; cdr3_aa: CASSRGSNEQYF; cdr3_nt: TGTGCCAGCAGCAGGGGGTCCAACGAGCAGTACTTC
d_call: -; v_call: TRBV12-3/TRBV12-4; clone_size: -; j_call: TRBJ2-7; cdr3_aa: CASSGPGTASHEQYF; cdr3_nt: TGTGCCAGCAGTGGCCCCGGGACGGCCTCTCACGAGCAGTACTTC
d_call: -; v_call: TRBV12-3/TRBV12-4; clone_size: -; j_call: TRBJ2-1; cdr3_aa: CASSGMGANEQFF; cdr3_nt: TGTGCCAGCAGTGGGATGGGGGCCAATGAGCAGTTCTTC
d_call: TRBD1; v_call: TRBV3-1; clone_size: -; j_call: TRBJ1-2; cdr3_aa: CASSQEGTGGRGYTF; cdr3_nt: TGTGCCAGCAGCCAAGAGGGGACAGGGGGCAGGGGCTACACCTTC
d_call: TRBD1; v_call: TRBV5-6; clone_size: -; j_call: TRBJ1-2; cdr3_aa: CASSPQTGGLLGGYTF; cdr3_nt: TGTGCCAGCAGCCCCCAGACAGGGGGCCTTCTTGGAGGCTACACCTTC
d_call: -; v_call: TRBV20-1; clone_size: -; j_call: TRBJ2-5; cdr3_aa: CSARTNRGAQETQYF; cdr3_nt: TGCAGTGCTAGAACTAACCGGGGGGCCCAAGAGACCCAGTACTTC
d_call: -; v_call: TRBV5-1; clone_size: -; j_call: TRBJ2-5; cdr3_aa: CASSHAGETQYF; cdr3_nt: TGCGCCAGCAGTCATGCCGGGGAGACCCAGTACTTC
d_call: -; v_call: TRBV3-1; clone_size: -; j_call: TRBJ1-2; cdr3_aa: CASSQEDTKIYGYTF; cdr3_nt: TGTGCCAGCAGCCAAGAGGACACCAAAATCTATGGCTACACCTTC
d_call: -; v_call: TRBV20-1; clone_size: few; j_call: TRBJ2-2; cdr3_aa: CSARDEGANTGELFF; cdr3_nt: TGCAGTGCTAGAGATGAGGGCGCGAACACCGGGGAGCTGTTTTTT
d_call: -; v_call: TRBV12-3/TRBV12-4; clone_size: few; j_call: TRBJ2-5; cdr3_aa: CASTRRRGHQETQYF; cdr3_nt: TGTGCCAGCACCCGACGCAGGGGCCACCAAGAGACCCAGTACTTC
d_call: TRBD2; v_call: TRBV24-1; clone_size: -; j_call: TRBJ2-1; cdr3_aa: CATSDKLAGGFNEQFF; cdr3_nt: TGTGCCACCAGTGACAAACTAGCGGGAGGGTTCAATGAGCAGTTCTTC
d_call: -; v_call: TRBV5-6; clone_size: few; j_call: TRBJ2-6; cdr3_aa: CASSLRRVRANVLTF; cdr3_nt: TGTGCCAGCAGCTTGCGTAGGGTCCGCGCCAACGTCCTGACTTTC
d_call: TRBD2; v_call: TRBV9; clone_size: -; j_call: TRBJ2-7; cdr3_aa: CASSPVGGSTYEQYF; cdr3_nt: TGTGCCAGCAGCCCAGTCGGGGGGTCGACCTACGAGCAGTACTTC
d_call: TRBD2; v_call: TRBV20-1; clone_size: many; j_call: TRBJ2-7; cdr3_aa: CSARAGGPYEQYF; cdr3_nt: TGCAGTGCTAGAGCGGGAGGGCCTTACGAGCAGTACTTC
d_call: -; v_call: TRBV28; clone_size: -; j_call: TRBJ1-4; cdr3_aa: CASTKSGGGNEKLFF; cdr3_nt: TGTGCCAGCACCAAAAGTGGGGGTGGTAATGAAAAACTGTTTTTT